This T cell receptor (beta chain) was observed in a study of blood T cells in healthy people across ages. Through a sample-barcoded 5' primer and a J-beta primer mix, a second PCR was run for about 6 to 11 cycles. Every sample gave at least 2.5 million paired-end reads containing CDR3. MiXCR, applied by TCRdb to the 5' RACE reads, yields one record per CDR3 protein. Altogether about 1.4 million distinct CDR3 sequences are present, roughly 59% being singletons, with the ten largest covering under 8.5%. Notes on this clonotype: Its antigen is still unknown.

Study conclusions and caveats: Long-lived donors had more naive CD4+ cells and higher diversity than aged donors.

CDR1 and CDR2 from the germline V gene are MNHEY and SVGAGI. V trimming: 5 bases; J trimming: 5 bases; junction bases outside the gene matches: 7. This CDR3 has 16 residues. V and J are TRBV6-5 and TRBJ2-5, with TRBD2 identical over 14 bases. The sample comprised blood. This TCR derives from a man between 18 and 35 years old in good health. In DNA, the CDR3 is TGTGCCAGCAGTCGACTAGCGGGAGGGCTGACGGAGACCCAGTACTTC. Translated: CASSRLAGGLTETQYF.